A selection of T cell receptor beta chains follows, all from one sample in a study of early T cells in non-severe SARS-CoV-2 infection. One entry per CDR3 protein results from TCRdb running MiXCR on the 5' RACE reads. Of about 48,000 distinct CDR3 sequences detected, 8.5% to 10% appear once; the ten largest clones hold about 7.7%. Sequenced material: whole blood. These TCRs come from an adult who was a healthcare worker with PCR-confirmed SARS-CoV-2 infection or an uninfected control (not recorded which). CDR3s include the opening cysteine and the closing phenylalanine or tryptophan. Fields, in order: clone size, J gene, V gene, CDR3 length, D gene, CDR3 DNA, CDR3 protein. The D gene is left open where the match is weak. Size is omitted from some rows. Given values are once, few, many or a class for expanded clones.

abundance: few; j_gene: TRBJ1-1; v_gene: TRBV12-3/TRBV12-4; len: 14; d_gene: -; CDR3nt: TGTGCCAGCAGCCCTAACGCAGGGTTCACTGAAGCTTTCTTT; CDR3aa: CASSPNAGFTEAFF
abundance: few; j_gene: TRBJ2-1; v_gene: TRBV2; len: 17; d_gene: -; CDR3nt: TGTGCCAGCAGTGGAGGGAGGGGACAGACTCCTTACAATGAGCAGTTCTTC; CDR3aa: CASSGGRGQTPYNEQFF
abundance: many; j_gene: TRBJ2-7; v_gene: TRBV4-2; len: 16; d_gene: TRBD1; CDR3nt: TGTGCCAGCAGCCAAGATCTACAGGGGAATACCTACGAGCAGTACTTC; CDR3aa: CASSQDLQGNTYEQYF
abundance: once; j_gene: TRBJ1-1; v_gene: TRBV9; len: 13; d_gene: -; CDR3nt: TGTGCCAGCAGCGTAGTGGAAGGCTCTGAAGCTTTCTTT; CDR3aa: CASSVVEGSEAFF
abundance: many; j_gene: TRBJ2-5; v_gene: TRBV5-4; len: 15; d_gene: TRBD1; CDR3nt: TGTGCCAGCAGCTTGGTGGGACCGACAGGGGAGACCCAGTACTTC; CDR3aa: CASSLVGPTGETQYF
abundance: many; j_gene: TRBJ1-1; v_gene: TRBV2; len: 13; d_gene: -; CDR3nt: TGTGCCAGCAGAACAGAATTGAACACTGAAGCTTTCTTT; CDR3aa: CASRTELNTEAFF
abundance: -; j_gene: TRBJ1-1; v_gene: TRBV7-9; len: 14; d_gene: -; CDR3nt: TGTGCCAGCAGCTTAGGACAGGAGAGGGCTGAAGCTTTCTTT; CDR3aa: CASSLGQERAEAFF
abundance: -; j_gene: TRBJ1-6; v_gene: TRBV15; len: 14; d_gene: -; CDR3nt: TGTGCCACCGGGGCAGATCCGCGTAATTCACCCCTCCACTTT; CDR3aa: CATGADPRNSPLHF
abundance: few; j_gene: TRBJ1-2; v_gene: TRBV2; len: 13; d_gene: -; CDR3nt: TGTGCCAGCAGTGGGGGGATCGGCTATGGCTACACCTTC; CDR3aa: CASSGGIGYGYTF
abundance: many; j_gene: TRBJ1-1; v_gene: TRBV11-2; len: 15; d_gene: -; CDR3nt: TGTGCCAGCAGCGCGAGCCTGGGAATGAACACTGAAGCTTTCTTT; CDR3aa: CASSASLGMNTEAFF
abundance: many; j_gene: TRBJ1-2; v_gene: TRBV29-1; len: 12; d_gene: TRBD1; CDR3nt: TGCAGCGCCCCAGGGGGCGCGGTCGGCTACACCTTC; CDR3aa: CSAPGGAVGYTF
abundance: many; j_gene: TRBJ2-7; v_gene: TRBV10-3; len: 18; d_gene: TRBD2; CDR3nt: TGTGCCATCAGTGAGTCGGGACTAGCGGGAGGGCCCTCTTACGAGCAGTACTTC; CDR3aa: CAISESGLAGGPSYEQYF
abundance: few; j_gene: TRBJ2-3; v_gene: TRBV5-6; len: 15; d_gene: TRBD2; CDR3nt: TGTGCCAGCAGCTTGGGCGGGAGTTCCTCCGATACGCAGTATTTT; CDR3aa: CASSLGGSSSDTQYF
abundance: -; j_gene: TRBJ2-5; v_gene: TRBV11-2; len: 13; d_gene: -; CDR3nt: TGTGCCAGCAGCGATAAGCTGGGGGAGACCCAGTACTTC; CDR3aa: CASSDKLGETQYF
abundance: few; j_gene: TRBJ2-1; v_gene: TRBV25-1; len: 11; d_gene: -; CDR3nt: TGTGCCAGCGAGCAGGGAGATGAGCAGTTCTTC; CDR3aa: CASEQGDEQFF
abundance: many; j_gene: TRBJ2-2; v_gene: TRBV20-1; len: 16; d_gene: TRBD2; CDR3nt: TGCAGTGCTAGAGACGTTAGCGGGGCGAACACCGGGGAGCTGTTTTTT; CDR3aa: CSARDVSGANTGELFF
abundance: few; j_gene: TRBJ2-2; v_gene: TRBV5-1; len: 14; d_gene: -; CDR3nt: TGCGCCAGCAGCTTGAACAGAAACACCGGGGAGCTGTTTTTT; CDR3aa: CASSLNRNTGELFF
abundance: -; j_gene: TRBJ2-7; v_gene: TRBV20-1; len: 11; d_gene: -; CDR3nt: TGCAGTGCTAGAGATATCTACGAGCAGTACTTC; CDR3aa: CSARDIYEQYF
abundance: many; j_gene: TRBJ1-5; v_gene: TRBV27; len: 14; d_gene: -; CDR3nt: TGTGCCAGCGGGGGGGGCAGGGGCAATCAGCCCCAGCATTTT; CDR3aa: CASGGGRGNQPQHF
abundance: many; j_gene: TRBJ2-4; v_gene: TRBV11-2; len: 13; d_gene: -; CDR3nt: TGTGCCAGCAGCTTAGATTGGGGAAACATTCAGTACTTC; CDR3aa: CASSLDWGNIQYF
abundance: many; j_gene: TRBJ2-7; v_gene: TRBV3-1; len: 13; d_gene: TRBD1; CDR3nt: TGTGCCAGCAGTTACGGACAGGACTACGAGCAGTACTTC; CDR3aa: CASSYGQDYEQYF
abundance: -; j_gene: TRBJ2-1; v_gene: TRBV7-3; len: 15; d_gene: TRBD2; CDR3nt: TGTGCCAGCAGCCCCGGACTAGCCGGATTCGATGAGCAGTTCTTC; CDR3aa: CASSPGLAGFDEQFF
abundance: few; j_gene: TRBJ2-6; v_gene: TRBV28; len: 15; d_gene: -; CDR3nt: TGTGCCAGCAGTTTATGGGGTTCTGGGGCCAACGTCCTGACTTTC; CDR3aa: CASSLWGSGANVLTF
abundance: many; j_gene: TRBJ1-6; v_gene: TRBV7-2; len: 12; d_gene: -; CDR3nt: TGTGCCAGCAGGCCACCGAGATCACCCCTCCACTTT; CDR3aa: CASRPPRSPLHF
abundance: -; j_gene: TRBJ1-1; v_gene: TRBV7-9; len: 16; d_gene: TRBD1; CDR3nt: TGTGCCAGCAGCTCCCCAGCGGCAGGGGGAAAGATTGAAGCTTTCTTT; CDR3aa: CASSSPAAGGKIEAFF
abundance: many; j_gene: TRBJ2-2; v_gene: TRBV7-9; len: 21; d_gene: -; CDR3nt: TGTGCCAGCAGCTTTGTACTAGGGACATCACCCTTTCAGCCGAACACCGGGGAGCTGTTTTTT; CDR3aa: CASSFVLGTSPFQPNTGELFF
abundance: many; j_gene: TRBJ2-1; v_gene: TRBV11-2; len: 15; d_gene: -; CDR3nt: TGTGCCAGCAGCTTAGATCTTGGGGTTAACAATGAGCAGTTCTTC; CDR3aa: CASSLDLGVNNEQFF
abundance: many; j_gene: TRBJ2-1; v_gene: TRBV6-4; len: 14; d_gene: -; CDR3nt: TGTGCCAGCAGTGACTCGAAATGGTTGGGGGGGCAGTTCTTC; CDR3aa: CASSDSKWLGGQFF
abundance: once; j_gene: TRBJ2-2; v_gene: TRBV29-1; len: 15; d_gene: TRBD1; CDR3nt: TGCAGCGTTATTTCAGGGGGCAGGGACACCGGGGAGCTGTTTTTT; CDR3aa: CSVISGGRDTGELFF
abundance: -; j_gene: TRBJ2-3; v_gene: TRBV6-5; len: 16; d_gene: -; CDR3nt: TGTGCCAGCAGTTACTCGGGAGGTGGCTACACAGATACGCAGTATTTT; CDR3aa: CASSYSGGGYTDTQYF
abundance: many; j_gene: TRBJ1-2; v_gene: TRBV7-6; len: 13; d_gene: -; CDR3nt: TGTGCCAGCAGCCCCAGCCGGGGCTATGGCTACACCTTC; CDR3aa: CASSPSRGYGYTF